This TCR beta chain was retrieved from a study of cytomegalovirus exposure and HLA in healthy donors. Across the whole study: Sequencing of some 190 million T cells in an earlier analysis found roughly 120 million unique TCR beta sequences.

Study-wide results and limits: A previous analysis found most TCR beta V segments productive roughly 90% or roughly 30% of the time.

With regard to this clone: Antigen unknown.

The PCR contained 60 Vbeta and 13 Jbeta primers. Only in-frame clones appear in the TCRdb table, and some are missing; sequencing was by immunoSEQ multiplex PCR. Found here are roughly 120,000 clones, about 83% of them singletons; the top ten hold 2.5% to 3%. The germline gives CDR1 MGHDK, CDR2 SYGVNS. The CDR3 extends over 12 amino acids. The V and J ends lost 5 bases and 7 bases respectively, with 11 bases between them. Material: PBMCs. The chain employs TRBV25-1 and TRBJ1-2, with D possibly TRBD1 on 5 matching bases. The receptor was isolated from a middle-aged woman in good health and CMV-seropositive. CDR3 sequence (DNA): TGTGCCAGCAGTCAGACAGCGGGTGGCTACACCTTC. It yields the protein CASSQTAGGYTF.